This T cell receptor (beta chain) is drawn from a study of shared clonotypes between healthy human individuals. Overall study: Three CD4 naive, three CD4 memory, two CD8 naive and one CD8 memory plate were used per donor. Study-level points and caveats: Sampling used blood alone; tissue repertoires probably differ. For naive CD4 cells, around 5% of clonotypes were shared across a handful of donors.

Details on this clone: Its matching antigen is unknown. Other nucleotide sequences from this sample produce the same CDR3.

CDR1 is ENHRY, CDR2 SYGVKD, per germline. There are 13 residues in the CDR3. With 5 bases removed from V and 4 bases from J, the gap between germline ends came to 9 bases. Generated by immunoSEQ multiplex PCR, the TCRdb table keeps only in-frame clones and is missing some. Here the sample spans millions of clones, over 85% being singletons. The chain carries TRBV10-3 and TRBJ2-1, with D perhaps matching TRBD2 (6 bases). The sequence came from a young man in good health. The sequenced sample was naive CD4+ T cells sorted from blood. Regarding subset: CD45RA+ positively selected. CDR3 region: CAISRLDYNEQFF. The CDR3 DNA sequence: TGTGCCATCAGTCGACTAGATTACAATGAGCAGTTCTTC.